This note documents a single T cell receptor beta chain sequence. Its antigen is still unknown. Data came from immunoSEQ multiplex PCR; TCRdb stores just in-frame clones and leaves some out. This sample has tens of thousands of clones, with roughly 80% found just once. The entry originates in a study of a mutant IDH1 vaccine in newly diagnosed glioma. Overall study context: Receipt of radiotherapy, temozolomide, or both preceded the study, and most received both.

Time point in this sample: baseline, week 1 (first vaccination visit). Treatment here: pre-vaccination baseline after standard-of-care therapy. Germline V gives CDR1 GTSNPN, CDR2 SVGIG (reference sequence). V gave up 7 bases and J gave up 4 bases, with 7 bases separating them. CDR3 length equals 10 residues. Overall study results and limits: Immune responses arising from the vaccine appeared in about 95% of patients.

The chain links TRBV30 to TRBJ1-2; D is undetermined. Sequencing was performed on PBMCs, taken from a glioma patient treated with radiotherapy, temozolomide or both. The sequence was collected from a man aged 18-30 years with glioma. This chain's CDR3 is CAYYTYGYTF. The CDR3 DNA follows: TGTGCCTACTACACCTATGGCTACACCTTC.